The 32 T cell receptor beta chains given below trace back to one sample, sequenced in a study of monozygotic twins with inflammatory bowel disease. TCRdb derives one entry per CDR3 protein from the 5' RACE reads, leaving out DNA. Recorded for this sample: just over 300,000 distinct CDR3 sequences. The sample taken for sequencing was blood. These TCRs come from a human donor with ulcerative colitis or Crohn's disease, or a healthy co-twin of an affected twin (not recorded which).

This sequence joins TRBV5-1 and TRBJ2-7. This CDR3 region has 15 residues. Germline loops: CDR1 SGHRS, CDR2 YFSETQ. This chain's CDR3 is CASSLFEGSIYEQYF.

The chain employs TRBV6-2 or TRBV6-3 and TRBJ2-7. Germline-derived CDR1 and CDR2 are MNHEY and SVGEGT. This CDR3 is built from 12 residues. CDR3 sequence: CASSYSDDEQYF.

This chain uses TRBV12-3 or TRBV12-4 with TRBJ2-3; TCRdb's D call of TRBD2 is untestable without DNA. The CDR3 is 15 residues long. The CDR3 here is CASREGLAATDTQYF.

The gene calls are TRBV6-2 or TRBV6-3 and TRBJ2-3; absent DNA, TCRdb's TRBD1 call cannot be checked. This CDR3 region has 15 residues. Germline V CDR1 and CDR2: MNHEY, SVGEGT. CDR3 sequence reads: CASSPGQIRTDTQYF.

This chain uses TRBV7-8 with TRBJ1-2. CDR3 length: 12 residues. Germline assignment: CDR1 SGHVS and CDR2 FQNEAQ. The CDR3 protein is CASSQVFSGYTF.

The chain uses TRBV6-2 or TRBV6-3 and TRBJ2-1; TCRdb reports TRBD1, a call that lacks DNA to check it against. From germline, CDR1 is MNHEY and CDR2 SVGEGT. The length of the CDR3 is 14 residues. The CDR3 sequence: CASTRGQGEYEQFF.

This chain joins TRBV28 and TRBJ1-1. CDR3 length: 15 residues. Germline V gene data show CDR1 as MDHEN and CDR2 as SYDVKM. CDR3 sequence reads: CASSFAGELGKKTFF.

This sequence joins TRBV11-2 and TRBJ2-2. Germline CDR1 is SGHAT and CDR2 is FQNNGV. This CDR3 spans 11 amino acids. The CDR3 sequence: CASSAVGELFF.

The rearrangement uses TRBV18 and TRBJ2-7. Germline lookup yields CDR1 KGHSH and CDR2 LQKENI. The CDR3 length is 13 residues. The CDR3 spells CASSSDSTYEQYF.

The chain combines TRBV30 with TRBJ2-1; TCRdb outputs TRBD2, but without DNA this stays unchecked. Germline values: CDR1 GTSNPN, CDR2 SVGIG (reference sequence). The CDR3 contains 14 residues. CDR3 sequence reads: CAWTLGSGRSEQFF.

The chain links TRBV6-2 or TRBV6-3 to TRBJ2-7; TCRdb's D call, TRBD2, is unchecked because there is no DNA. CDR1 is MNHEY and CDR2 is SVGEGT in the germline V gene. The CDR3 loop spans 15 amino acids. The CDR3 protein is CASSDTLADSYEQYF.

J is TRBJ2-3 and V is TRBV24-1; absent DNA, TCRdb's TRBD1 call cannot be checked. Looked up from germline, CDR1 is KGHDR and CDR2 is SFDVKD. This CDR3 has 15 amino acids. The CDR3 sequence: CATSDYRDNTDTQYF.

The chain is built from TRBV19 and TRBJ1-6; TCRdb returns TRBD1, unconfirmable since there is no DNA. This CDR3 contains 17 residues. Germline lookup yields CDR1 LNHDA and CDR2 SQIVND (reference sequence). The CDR3 is CASSIVPGQTYNSPLHF.

The chain links TRBV7-9 to TRBJ2-3; there is no DNA to check the TCRdb D call of TRBD1. The CDR3 runs 16 residues. Germline CDR1 SEHNR, CDR2 FQNEAQ (reference sequence). This CDR3 is CASSLAWGGRTDTQYF.

V usage is TRBV6-2 or TRBV6-3 and J usage is TRBJ2-1; TCRdb returns TRBD2, unconfirmable since there is no DNA. Germline CDR1 reads MNHEY; CDR2 reads SVGEGT. The CDR3 loop spans 14 amino acids. CDR3 region: CASTLPDGFGEQFF.

This rearrangement joins TRBV7-2 to TRBJ2-5; TCRdb proposes TRBD2, but this gene call is untestable without DNA. The germline V gene encodes CDR1 SGHTA and CDR2 FQGNSA. The CDR3 runs to 16 residues. CDR3 residues: CASSSLSVAAQETQYF.

V gene TRBV6-1 combines with J gene TRBJ2-2. The CDR3 extends over 14 amino acids. Germline values: CDR1 MNHNS, CDR2 SASEGT. The CDR3 is CASSEVRVTGELFF.

The chain recombines TRBV6-2 or TRBV6-3 with TRBJ1-5; TCRdb lists TRBD1, though no DNA is available to test this call. Germline CDR1 MNHEY, CDR2 SVGEGT. The CDR3 is made up of 17 amino acids. CDR3 protein: CASRRDRSLYSNQPQHF.

The chain joins TRBV6-5 to TRBJ2-5; the D call from TCRdb, TRBD2, cannot be confirmed without DNA. This CDR3 is built from 13 residues. Germline lookup yields CDR1 MNHEY and CDR2 SVGAGI. This CDR3 is CASRASGQETQYF.

The chain couples TRBV10-3 to TRBJ2-5; TCRdb selects TRBD1, and the lack of DNA leaves this call unchecked. The CDR3 has 15 residues. The germline CDR1 and CDR2 sequences are ENHRY and SYGVKD. The CDR3 here is CAISEQGRWRETQYF.

This CDR3 reads CASRMGDSVKGMKTQYF. The chain recombines TRBV12-3 or TRBV12-4 with TRBJ2-5; TCRdb gives TRBD1 as the D gene, but with no DNA this cannot be confirmed. CDR3 length: 17 amino acids.

The V call is TRBV12-3 or TRBV12-4, the J call TRBJ2-7; no DNA is available, so the TRBD1 call from TCRdb remains unchecked. The CDR3 spans 16 residues. The CDR3 loop is CASSSLGQQSSYEQYF.

The chain is built from TRBV29-1 and TRBJ1-2; checking the TCRdb D call of TRBD1 is not possible without DNA. This CDR3 is built from 13 residues. CDR1 and CDR2 from the germline V gene are SQVTM and ANQGSEA. This chain's CDR3 is CSGGSNRAYGYTF.

CDR3 in amino acids: CASKSTSPETQYF. This chain uses TRBV5-1 with TRBJ2-5. Germline V lookup: CDR1 SGHRS, CDR2 YFSETQ. The CDR3 totals 13 residues.

The chain recombines TRBV18 with TRBJ1-5; TCRdb outputs TRBD1, but without DNA this stays unchecked. Germline loops: CDR1 KGHSH, CDR2 LQKENI. CDR3 size: 16 residues. This CDR3 reads CASSASPLQGIEPQHF.

This chain uses TRBV10-2 with TRBJ2-1; TCRdb proposes TRBD1, but this gene call is untestable without DNA. The CDR3 runs to 15 residues. CDR1 WSHSY and CDR2 SAAADI come from the germline V gene. Here the CDR3 reads CASRWGQGGSNEQFF.

The chain carries TRBV29-1 and TRBJ2-7; as DNA is missing, the TRBD2 call by TCRdb cannot be tested. The CDR3 spans 14 residues. CDR1 and CDR2 from the germline V gene are SQVTM and ANQGSEA. The CDR3 here is CSVDRTSGSNEQYF.

The rearrangement links TRBV7-9 to TRBJ2-7; no DNA is available, so the TRBD1 call from TCRdb remains unchecked. Germline CDR1 SEHNR, CDR2 FQNEAQ (reference sequence). The CDR3 runs to 15 residues. The CDR3 region is CASSPQGKTGGKQYF.

The rearrangement joins TRBV7-6 to TRBJ2-5; TCRdb's D call, TRBD2, is unchecked because there is no DNA. From germline, CDR1 is SGHVS and CDR2 FNYEAQ. This CDR3 is built from 13 residues. CDR3 in amino acids: CASSFSRQETQYF.

The genes are TRBV10-1 and TRBJ2-5; no DNA is available, so the TRBD1 call from TCRdb remains unchecked. The CDR3 sequence is 17 residues long. The germline gives CDR1 WNHNN, CDR2 SYGVQD (reference sequence). CDR3 amino acids: CASSAGGVRDRPKTQYF.

The rearrangement links TRBV6-5 to TRBJ2-7; lacking DNA, the TRBD1 call made by TCRdb goes unchecked. Germline CDR1 MNHEY, CDR2 SVGAGI. The length of the CDR3 is 16 residues. The CDR3 loop is CASSYSMGRDPYEQYF.

This chain uses TRBV6-5 with TRBJ2-2; TCRdb's D call of TRBD1 is untestable without DNA. The V gene's germline CDR1 is MNHEY and CDR2 SVGAGI. CDR3 size: 18 residues. The CDR3 here is CASSYSRFGQGGTGELFF.